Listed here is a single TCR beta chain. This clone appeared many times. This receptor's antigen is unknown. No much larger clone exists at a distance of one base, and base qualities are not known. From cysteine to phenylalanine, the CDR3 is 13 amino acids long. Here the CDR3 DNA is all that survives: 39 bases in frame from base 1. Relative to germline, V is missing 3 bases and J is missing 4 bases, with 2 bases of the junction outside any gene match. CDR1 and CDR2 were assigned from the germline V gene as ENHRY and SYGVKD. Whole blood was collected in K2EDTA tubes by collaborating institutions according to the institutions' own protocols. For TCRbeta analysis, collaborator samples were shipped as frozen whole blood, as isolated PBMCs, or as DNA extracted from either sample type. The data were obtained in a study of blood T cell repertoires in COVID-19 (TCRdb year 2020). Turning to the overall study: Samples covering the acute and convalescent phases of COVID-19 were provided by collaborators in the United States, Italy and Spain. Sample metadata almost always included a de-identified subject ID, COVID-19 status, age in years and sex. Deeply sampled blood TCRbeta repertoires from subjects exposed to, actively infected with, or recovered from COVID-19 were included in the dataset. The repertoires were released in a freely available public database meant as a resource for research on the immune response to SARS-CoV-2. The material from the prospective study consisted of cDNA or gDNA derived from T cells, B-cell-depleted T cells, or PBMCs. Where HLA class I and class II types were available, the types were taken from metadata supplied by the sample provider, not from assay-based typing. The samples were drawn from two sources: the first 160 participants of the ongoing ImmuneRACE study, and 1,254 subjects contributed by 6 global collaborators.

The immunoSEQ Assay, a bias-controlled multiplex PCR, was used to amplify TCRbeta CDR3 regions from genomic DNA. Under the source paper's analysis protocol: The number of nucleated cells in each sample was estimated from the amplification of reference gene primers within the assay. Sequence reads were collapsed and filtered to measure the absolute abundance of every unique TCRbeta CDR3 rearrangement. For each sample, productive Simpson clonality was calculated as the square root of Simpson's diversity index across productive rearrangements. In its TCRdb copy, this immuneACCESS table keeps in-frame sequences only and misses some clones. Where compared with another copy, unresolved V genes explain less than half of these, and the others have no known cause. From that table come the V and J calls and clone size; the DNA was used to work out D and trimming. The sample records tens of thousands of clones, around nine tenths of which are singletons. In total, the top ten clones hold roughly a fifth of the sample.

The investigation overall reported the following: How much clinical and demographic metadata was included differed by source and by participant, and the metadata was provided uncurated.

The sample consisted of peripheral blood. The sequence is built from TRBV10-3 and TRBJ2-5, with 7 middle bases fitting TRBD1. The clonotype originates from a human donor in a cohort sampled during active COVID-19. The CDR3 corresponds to CAISDSGGETQYF. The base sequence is TGTGCCATCAGTGATTCAGGGGGAGAGACCCAGTACTTC.